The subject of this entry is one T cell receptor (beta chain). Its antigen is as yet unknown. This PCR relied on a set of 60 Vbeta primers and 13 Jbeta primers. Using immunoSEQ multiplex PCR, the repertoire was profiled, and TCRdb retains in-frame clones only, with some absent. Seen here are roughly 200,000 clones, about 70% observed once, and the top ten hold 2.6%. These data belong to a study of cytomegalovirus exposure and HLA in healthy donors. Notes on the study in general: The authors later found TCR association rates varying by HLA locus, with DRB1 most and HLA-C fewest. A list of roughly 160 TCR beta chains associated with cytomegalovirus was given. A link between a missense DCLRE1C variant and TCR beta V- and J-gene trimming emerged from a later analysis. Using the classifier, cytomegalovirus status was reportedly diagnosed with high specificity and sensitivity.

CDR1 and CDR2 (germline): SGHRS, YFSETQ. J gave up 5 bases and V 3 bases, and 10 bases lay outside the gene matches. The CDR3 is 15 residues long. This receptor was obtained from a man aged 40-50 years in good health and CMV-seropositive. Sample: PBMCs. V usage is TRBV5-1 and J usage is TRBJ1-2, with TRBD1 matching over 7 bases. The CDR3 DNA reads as TGCGCCAGCAGCTGGGACAGCCCCTCTTGGTATGGCTACACCTTC. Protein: CASSWDSPSWYGYTF.